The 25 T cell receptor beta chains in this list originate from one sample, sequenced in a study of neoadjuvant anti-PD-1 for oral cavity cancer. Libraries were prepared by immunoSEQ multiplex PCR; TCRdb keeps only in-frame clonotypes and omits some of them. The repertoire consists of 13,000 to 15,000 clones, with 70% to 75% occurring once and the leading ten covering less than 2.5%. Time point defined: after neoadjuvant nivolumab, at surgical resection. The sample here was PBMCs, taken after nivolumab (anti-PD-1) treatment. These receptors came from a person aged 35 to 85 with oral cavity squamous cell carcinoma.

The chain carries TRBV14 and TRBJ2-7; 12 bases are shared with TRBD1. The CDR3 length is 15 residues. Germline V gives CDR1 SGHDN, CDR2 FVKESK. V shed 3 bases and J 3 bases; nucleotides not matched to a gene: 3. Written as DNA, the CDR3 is TGTGCCAGCAGCCACCGGGACAGGGGGCTCTACGAGCAGTACTTC. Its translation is CASSHRDRGLYEQYF.

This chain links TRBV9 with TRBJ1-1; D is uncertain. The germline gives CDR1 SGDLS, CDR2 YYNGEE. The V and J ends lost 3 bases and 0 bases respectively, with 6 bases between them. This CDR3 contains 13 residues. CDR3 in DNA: TGTGCCAGCAGCGCGACGGTGAACACTGAAGCTTTCTTT. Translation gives CASSATVNTEAFF.

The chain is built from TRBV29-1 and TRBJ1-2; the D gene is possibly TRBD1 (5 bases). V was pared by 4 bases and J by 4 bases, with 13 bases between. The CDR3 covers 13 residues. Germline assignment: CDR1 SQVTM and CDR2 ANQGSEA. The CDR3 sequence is CSVVGTTLYGYTF. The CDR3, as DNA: TGCAGCGTTGTTGGGACTACTCTCTATGGCTACACCTTC. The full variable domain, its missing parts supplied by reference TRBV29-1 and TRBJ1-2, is SAVISQKPSRDICQRGTSLTIQCQVDSQVTMMFWYRQQPGQSLTLIATANQGSEATYESGFVIDKFPISRPNLTFSTLTVSNMSPEDSSIYLCSVVGTTLYGYTFGSGTRLTVV.

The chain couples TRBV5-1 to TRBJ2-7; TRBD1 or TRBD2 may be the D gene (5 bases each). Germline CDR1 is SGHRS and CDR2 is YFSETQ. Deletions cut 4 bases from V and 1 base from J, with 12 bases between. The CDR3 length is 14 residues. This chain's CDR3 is CASSPGTVSYEQYF. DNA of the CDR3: TGCGCCAGCAGCCCCGGGACGGTTTCCTACGAGCAGTACTTC. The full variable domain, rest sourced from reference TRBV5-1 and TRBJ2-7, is KAGVTQTPRYLIKTRGQQVTLSCSPISGHRSVSWYQQTPGQGLQFLFEYFSETQRNKGNFPGRFSGRQFSNSRSEMNVSTLELGDSALYLCASSPGTVSYEQYFGPGTRLTVT.

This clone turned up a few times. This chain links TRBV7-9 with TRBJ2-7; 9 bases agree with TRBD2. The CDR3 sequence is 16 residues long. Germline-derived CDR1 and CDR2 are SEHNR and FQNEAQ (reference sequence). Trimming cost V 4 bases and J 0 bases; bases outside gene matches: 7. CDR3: CASSSAGGTRSYEQYF. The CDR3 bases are TGTGCCAGCAGCTCGGCGGGGGGGACGCGCTCCTACGAGCAGTACTTC.

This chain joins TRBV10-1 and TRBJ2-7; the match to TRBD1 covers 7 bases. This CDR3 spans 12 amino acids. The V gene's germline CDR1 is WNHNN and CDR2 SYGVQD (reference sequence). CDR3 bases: TGCTCGACCGGGACAGAGCACTACGAGCAGTACTTC. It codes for CSTGTEHYEQYF.

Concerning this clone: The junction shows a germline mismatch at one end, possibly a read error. The CDR3 region has the DNA TGTGCTAGCAGCTCACAAGAGACCCAGTACTTC. The encoded protein is CASSSQETQYF. The genes are TRBV7-7 and TRBJ2-5; D uncertain. Germline loops: CDR1 SSHAT, CDR2 FNYEAQ (reference sequence). The CDR3 length is 11 residues.

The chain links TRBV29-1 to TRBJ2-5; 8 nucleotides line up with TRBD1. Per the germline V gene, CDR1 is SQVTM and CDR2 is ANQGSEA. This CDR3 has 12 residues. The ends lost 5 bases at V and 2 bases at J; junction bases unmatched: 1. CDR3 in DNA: TGCAGCGTTTACAGGGGGCAAGAGACCCAGTACTTC. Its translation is CSVYRGQETQYF.

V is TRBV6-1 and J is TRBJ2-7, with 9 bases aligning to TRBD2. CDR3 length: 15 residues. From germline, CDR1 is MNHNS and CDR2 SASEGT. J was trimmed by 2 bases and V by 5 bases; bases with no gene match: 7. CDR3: CASSTQTSGAYEQYF. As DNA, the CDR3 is TGTGCCAGCAGTACGCAGACTAGCGGCGCCTACGAGCAGTACTTC.

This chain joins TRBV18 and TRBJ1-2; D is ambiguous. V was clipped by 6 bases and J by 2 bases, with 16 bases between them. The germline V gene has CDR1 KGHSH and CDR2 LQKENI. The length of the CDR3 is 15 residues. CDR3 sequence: CASSPGPELNYGYTF. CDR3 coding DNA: TGTGCCAGCTCCCCCGGGCCTGAACTCAACTATGGCTACACCTTC.

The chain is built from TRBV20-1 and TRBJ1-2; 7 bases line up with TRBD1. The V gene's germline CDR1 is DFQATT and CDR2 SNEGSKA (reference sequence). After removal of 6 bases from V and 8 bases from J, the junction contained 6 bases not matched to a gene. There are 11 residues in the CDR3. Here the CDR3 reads CSARGSGGYTF. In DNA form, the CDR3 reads TGCAGTGCCAGGGGGAGCGGAGGCTACACCTTC.

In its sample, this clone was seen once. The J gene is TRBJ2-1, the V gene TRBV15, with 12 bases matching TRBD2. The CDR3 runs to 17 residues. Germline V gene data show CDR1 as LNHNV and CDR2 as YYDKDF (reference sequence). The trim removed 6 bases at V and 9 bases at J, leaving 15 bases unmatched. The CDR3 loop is CATRFLDLAGGHGEQFF. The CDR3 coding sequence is TGTGCCACCAGATTTTTGGATCTAGCGGGGGGGCACGGTGAGCAGTTCTTC.

In DNA form, the CDR3 reads TGTGCCTCCCACTTTCGACAGGGAGCCAAAAACATTCAGTACTTC. Encoded protein: CASHFRQGAKNIQYF. This chain links TRBV10-3 with TRBJ2-4, with 7 bases aligning to TRBD1. This CDR3 is built from 15 residues. Germline CDR1 reads ENHRY; CDR2 reads SYGVKD. V lost 11 bases and J lost 0; bases outside the gene matches: 10.

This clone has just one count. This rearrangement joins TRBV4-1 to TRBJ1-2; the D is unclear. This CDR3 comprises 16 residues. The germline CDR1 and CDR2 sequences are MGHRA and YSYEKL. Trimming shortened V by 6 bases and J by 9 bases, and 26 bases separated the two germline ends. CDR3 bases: TGCGCCAGCAGTACCGGATTATGGCGGGAAGAAGTTCGCTACACCTTC. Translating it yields CASSTGLWREEVRYTF.

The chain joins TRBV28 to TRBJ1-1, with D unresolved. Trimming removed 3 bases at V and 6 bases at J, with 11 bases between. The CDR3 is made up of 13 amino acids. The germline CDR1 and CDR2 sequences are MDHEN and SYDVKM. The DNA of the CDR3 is TGTGCCAGCAGTTTGGCCAGTCCCCCTGAAGCTTTCTTT. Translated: CASSLASPPEAFF. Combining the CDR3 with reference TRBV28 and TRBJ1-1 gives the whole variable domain DVKVTQSSRYLVKRTGEKVFLECVQDMDHENMFWYRQDPGLGLRLIYFSYDVKMKEKGDIPEGYSVSREKKERFSLILESASTNQTSMYLCASSLASPPEAFFGQGTRLTVV.

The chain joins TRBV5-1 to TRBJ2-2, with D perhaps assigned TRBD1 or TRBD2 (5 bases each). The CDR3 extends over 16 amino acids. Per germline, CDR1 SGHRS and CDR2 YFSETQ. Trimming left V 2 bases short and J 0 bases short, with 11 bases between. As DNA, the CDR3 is TGCGCCAGCAGCTTATCCGGGGCCGCGAACACCGGGGAGCTGTTTTTT. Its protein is CASSLSGAANTGELFF.

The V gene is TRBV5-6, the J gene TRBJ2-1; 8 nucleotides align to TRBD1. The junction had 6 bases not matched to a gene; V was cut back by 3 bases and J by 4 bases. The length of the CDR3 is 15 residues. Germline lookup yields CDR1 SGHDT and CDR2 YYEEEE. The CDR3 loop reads CASSWGTGPYNEQFF. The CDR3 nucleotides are TGTGCCAGCAGCTGGGGGACAGGACCTTACAATGAGCAGTTCTTC. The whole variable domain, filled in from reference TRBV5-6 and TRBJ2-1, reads DAGVTQSPTHLIKTRGQQVTLRCSPKSGHDTVSWYQQALGQGPQFIFQYYEEEERQRGNFPDRFSGHQFPNYSSELNVNALLLGDSALYLCASSWGTGPYNEQFFGPGTRLTVL.

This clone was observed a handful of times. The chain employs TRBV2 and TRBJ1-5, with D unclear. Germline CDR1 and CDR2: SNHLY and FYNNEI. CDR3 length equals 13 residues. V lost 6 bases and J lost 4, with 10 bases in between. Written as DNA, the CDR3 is TGTGCCAGCAGGGGTCCGACTAATCAGCCCCAGCATTTT. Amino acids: CASRGPTNQPQHF.

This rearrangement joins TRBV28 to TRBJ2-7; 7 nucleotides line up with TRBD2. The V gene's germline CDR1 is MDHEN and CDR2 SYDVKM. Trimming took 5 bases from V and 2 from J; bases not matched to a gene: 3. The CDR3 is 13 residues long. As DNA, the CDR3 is TGTGCCAGCAGTGAACGGGGGGCCTACGAGCAGTACTTC. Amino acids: CASSERGAYEQYF.

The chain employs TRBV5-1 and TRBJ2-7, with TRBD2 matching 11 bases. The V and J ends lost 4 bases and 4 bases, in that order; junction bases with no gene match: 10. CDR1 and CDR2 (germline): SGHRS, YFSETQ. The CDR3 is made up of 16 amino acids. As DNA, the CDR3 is TGCGCCAGCAGCCGGATGGGACTAGCGGAACTATACGAGCAGTACTTC. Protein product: CASSRMGLAELYEQYF.

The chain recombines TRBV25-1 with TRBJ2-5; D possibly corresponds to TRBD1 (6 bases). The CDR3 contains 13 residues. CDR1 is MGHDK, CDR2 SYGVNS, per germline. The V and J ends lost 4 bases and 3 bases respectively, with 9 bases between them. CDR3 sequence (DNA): TGTGCCAGCAGTGCGGCAGGGGAAGAGACCCAGTACTTC. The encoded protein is CASSAAGEETQYF.

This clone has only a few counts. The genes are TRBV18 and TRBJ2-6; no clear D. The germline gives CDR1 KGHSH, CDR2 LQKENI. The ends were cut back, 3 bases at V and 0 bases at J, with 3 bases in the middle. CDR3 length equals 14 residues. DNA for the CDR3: TGTGCCAGCTCACCGAGCTCTGGGGCCAACGTCCTGACTTTC. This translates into CASSPSSGANVLTF.

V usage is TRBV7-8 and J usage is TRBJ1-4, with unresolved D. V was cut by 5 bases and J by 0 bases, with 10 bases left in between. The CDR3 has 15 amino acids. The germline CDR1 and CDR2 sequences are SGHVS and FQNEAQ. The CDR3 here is CASSDRRTTNEKLFF. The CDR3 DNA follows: TGTGCCAGCAGCGACCGACGGACAACTAATGAAAAACTGTTTTTT.

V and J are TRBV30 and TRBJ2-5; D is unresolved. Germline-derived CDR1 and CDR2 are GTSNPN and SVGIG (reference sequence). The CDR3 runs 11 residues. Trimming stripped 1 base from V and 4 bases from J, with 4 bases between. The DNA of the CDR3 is TGTGCCTGGAGTGGGGCAGAGACCCAGTACTTC. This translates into CAWSGAETQYF.

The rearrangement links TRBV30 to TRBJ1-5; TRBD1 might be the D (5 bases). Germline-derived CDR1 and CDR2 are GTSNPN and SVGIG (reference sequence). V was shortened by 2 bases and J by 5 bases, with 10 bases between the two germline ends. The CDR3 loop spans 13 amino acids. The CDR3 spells CAWSSREDQPQHF. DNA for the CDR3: TGTGCCTGGAGTAGCAGGGAAGATCAGCCCCAGCATTTT.